Listed here are 22 T cell receptor beta chains from one sample, sequenced in a study of T cell changes during pregnancy in multiple sclerosis. The assay was immunoSEQ multiplex PCR, and TCRdb's table has in-frame clones only and misses some. The sample shows around 83,000 clones, about nine tenths of them seen only once. Sequenced here: CD4+ T cells from peripheral blood mononuclear cells, sampled in the second trimester of pregnancy. Every receptor here comes from a female donor with multiple sclerosis, enrolled in a pregnancy study.

The V gene is TRBV6-1, the J gene TRBJ1-5; D call uncertain. The CDR3 length is 14 residues. Germline V gives CDR1 MNHNS, CDR2 SASEGT. V lost 2 bases and J lost 5, with 10 bases in between. The CDR3 region is CASSEPGLDQPQHF. CDR3 DNA: TGTGCCAGCAGTGAACCGGGGTTGGATCAGCCCCAGCATTTT.

The chain links TRBV27 to TRBJ2-2, with 14 bases that match TRBD2. This CDR3 has 18 residues. Germline CDR1 and CDR2: MNHEY and SMNVEV (reference sequence). After removal of 0 bases from V and 2 bases from J, the junction contained 2 bases not matched to a gene. The CDR3 DNA reads as TGTGCCAGCAGTTTATCCGGGACTAGCGGGGGAAACACCGGGGAGCTGTTTTTT. Protein product: CASSLSGTSGGNTGELFF.

This clone has just a few counts. This chain connects TRBV6-1 to TRBJ1-4; D unclear. The CDR3 has 13 amino acids. The germline V gene has CDR1 MNHNS and CDR2 SASEGT. Trimming took 5 bases from V and 5 from J, leaving 9 bases between them. CDR3 in amino acids: CASSPRYNEKLFF. DNA for the CDR3: TGTGCCAGCAGTCCTCGGTACAATGAAAAACTGTTTTTT.

The table lists this clone with a few counts. The chain links TRBV5-6 to TRBJ1-5; the match to TRBD1 covers 8 bases. Germline CDR1 is SGHDT and CDR2 is YYEEEE. This CDR3 is 15 amino acids long. V was clipped by 3 bases and J by 1 base; unmatched bases: 3. In DNA, the CDR3 is TGTGCCAGCAGCTACGGACAGGGAAGCAATCAGCCCCAGCATTTT. This encodes CASSYGQGSNQPQHF.

This clone was seen only a few times. The chain is built from TRBV5-6 and TRBJ1-4; D might be TRBD1 (6 bases). The CDR3 length is 15 residues. Germline values: CDR1 SGHDT, CDR2 YYEEEE. V lost 4 bases and J lost 2, with 12 bases in between. The CDR3 coding sequence is TGTGCCAGCAGCCCCAGGACAGTCACTAATGAAAAACTGTTTTTT. Protein product: CASSPRTVTNEKLFF. The variable domain in full, completed from reference TRBV5-6 and TRBJ1-4, reads DAGVTQSPTHLIKTRGQQVTLRCSPKSGHDTVSWYQQALGQGPQFIFQYYEEEERQRGNFPDRFSGHQFPNYSSELNVNALLLGDSALYLCASSPRTVTNEKLFFGSGTQLSVL.

V and J are TRBV29-1 and TRBJ1-2; 7 positions match TRBD1. Germline CDR1 is SQVTM and CDR2 is ANQGSEA. This CDR3 contains 12 residues. J lost 9 bases, V lost 1 base, and 5 bases had no gene match. Here the CDR3 reads CSVEGQGLSYTF. The CDR3 DNA is TGCAGCGTTGAAGGACAGGGTTTGAGCTACACCTTC.

V and J are TRBV6-1 and TRBJ1-2; D is perhaps TRBD1 (5 bases). The germline gives CDR1 MNHNS, CDR2 SASEGT. The germline V and J ends were trimmed by 0 bases and 5 bases, with 16 bases remaining between them. The CDR3 extends over 16 amino acids. This chain's CDR3 is CASSEALLGGWYGYTF. For the CDR3, the DNA is TGTGCCAGCAGTGAAGCGCTTCTCGGGGGTTGGTATGGCTACACCTTC.

The V call is TRBV11-2, the J call TRBJ1-1, with D possibly TRBD1 on 5 matching bases. This CDR3 comprises 14 residues. Germline V gene lookup returns CDR1 SGHAT and CDR2 FQNNGV. Trimming took 0 bases from V and 1 from J, leaving 6 bases between them. CDR3 nucleotide sequence: TGTGCCAGCAGCTTAGAAACAGGGAACACTGAAGCTTTCTTT. Translating it yields CASSLETGNTEAFF.

CDR3: CASSEWDRVNEQFF. As DNA, the CDR3 is TGTGCCAGCAGTGAGTGGGACAGAGTCAATGAGCAGTTCTTC. The chain has TRBV2 and TRBJ2-1; 7 bases agree with TRBD1. Germline CDR1 and CDR2: SNHLY and FYNNEI. The ends lost 3 bases at V and 6 bases at J; junction bases unmatched: 5. The CDR3 is 14 amino acids.

This chain connects TRBV2 to TRBJ2-2, with D uncertain. The CDR3 covers 14 residues. Germline CDR1 SNHLY, CDR2 FYNNEI. V shed 8 bases and J shed 4 bases, with 14 bases lying between them. CDR3 nucleotides: TGTGCCAGCCGGATCGAAACGGGCACCGGGGAGCTGTTTTTT. Translating it yields CASRIETGTGELFF.

This clone was counted once. The V call is TRBV19, the J call TRBJ1-1, with a weak D call TRBD1 (6 bases). With 5 bases removed from V and 1 base from J, the gap between germline ends came to 11 bases. The CDR3 contains 14 residues. The germline CDR1 and CDR2 sequences are LNHDA and SQIVND (reference sequence). The DNA for the CDR3 is TGTGCCAGTAGTCCGGGACATAAGAACACTGAAGCTTTCTTT. Protein sequence: CASSPGHKNTEAFF.

The chain links TRBV27 to TRBJ1-5; TRBD1 matches at 8 bases. Germline assignment: CDR1 MNHEY and CDR2 SMNVEV (reference sequence). V lost 1 base to trimming and J lost 2 bases; unmatched junction nucleotides: 10. The CDR3 spans 18 residues. The CDR3: CASSLYGTGMVGNQPQHF. As DNA, the CDR3 is TGTGCCAGCAGTTTATACGGGACAGGTATGGTTGGCAATCAGCCCCAGCATTTT.

This clone has just a few counts. CDR3 residues: CAWSVQGKGNQPQHF. The CDR3 nucleotides read TGTGCCTGGAGTGTACAGGGGAAGGGCAATCAGCCCCAGCATTTT. The chain has TRBV30 and TRBJ1-5; 7 nucleotides match TRBD1. Germline CDR1 and CDR2: GTSNPN and SVGIG (reference sequence). The trim removed 0 bases at V and 2 bases at J, leaving 4 bases unmatched. CDR3 length: 15 amino acids.

This sequence joins TRBV7-2 and TRBJ1-2; the D is unclear. V shed 3 bases and J shed 1 base, with 12 bases lying between them. This CDR3 spans 15 amino acids. Germline-derived CDR1 and CDR2 are SGHTA and FQGNSA. CDR3 bases: TGTGCCAGCAGCTTGATCCCGAACAGTAACTATGGCTACACCTTC. It encodes CASSLIPNSNYGYTF.

The chain carries TRBV30 and TRBJ2-7; 8 bases agree with TRBD2. The germline CDR1 and CDR2 sequences are GTSNPN and SVGIG (reference sequence). After removal of 0 bases from V and 6 bases from J, the junction contained 10 bases not matched to a gene. The CDR3 loop spans 15 amino acids. The CDR3: CAWSVVAGGAAEQYF. The CDR3 DNA reads as TGTGCCTGGAGTGTAGTCGCCGGGGGGGCCGCCGAGCAGTACTTC.

The V and J genes are TRBV6-5 and TRBJ1-1; 7 nucleotides agree with TRBD1. CDR1 is MNHEY, CDR2 SVGAGI, per germline. The CDR3 contains 15 residues. V shed 6 bases and J 0 bases; nucleotides not matched to a gene: 7. CDR3 residues: CASRLTGRMNTEAFF. CDR3 DNA: TGTGCCAGCAGACTGACAGGGCGGATGAACACTGAAGCTTTCTTT.

A single count supports this clone. V gene TRBV5-1 combines with J gene TRBJ1-1; D uncertain. V was clipped by 0 bases and J by 4 bases, with 10 bases between them. Germline V gives CDR1 SGHRS, CDR2 YFSETQ. This CDR3 comprises 14 residues. Here the CDR3 reads CASSLEPVSTEAFF. CDR3 nucleotide sequence: TGCGCCAGCAGCTTGGAACCGGTGAGCACTGAAGCTTTCTTT.

The table lists this clone with a count of one. The chain uses TRBV5-6 and TRBJ2-1; a weak D match, TRBD1 (6 bases). In germline, CDR1 is SGHDT, CDR2 YYEEEE. Trimming shortened V by 6 bases and J by 5 bases, and 12 bases separated the two germline ends. The CDR3 length is 13 residues. CDR3 sequence reads: CASTQPGDNEQFF. In DNA, the CDR3 is TGTGCCAGCACCCAGCCAGGGGACAATGAGCAGTTCTTC.

The chain is built from TRBV30 and TRBJ1-2, with D possibly being TRBD1 (5 bases). CDR1 and CDR2 from the germline V gene are GTSNPN and SVGIG (reference sequence). The CDR3 spans 13 residues. V was trimmed by 4 bases and J by 1 base, leaving 10 bases between them. The CDR3 sequence is CAWIRGGNYGYTF. CDR3 in DNA: TGTGCCTGGATCCGGGGGGGTAACTATGGCTACACCTTC.

The chain couples TRBV7-8 to TRBJ1-2, with 7 bases identical to TRBD1. With V trimmed by 4 bases and J by 4 bases, 9 bases remained unmatched. The CDR3 spans 15 residues. Germline V CDR1 and CDR2: SGHVS, FQNEAQ. The CDR3 DNA sequence: TGTGCCAGCAGCTCACAGGGGACTCTAGGCTATGGCTACACCTTC. As protein: CASSSQGTLGYGYTF.

The chain employs TRBV7-9 and TRBJ1-2; possible D gene TRBD1, 5 bases. Trimming took 4 bases from V and 7 from J, leaving 10 bases between them. Germline lookup yields CDR1 SEHNR and CDR2 FQNEAQ (reference sequence). The CDR3 totals 12 residues. DNA for the CDR3: TGTGCCAGCAGCTCCGCAGGGTCTGGCTACACCTTC. Protein: CASSSAGSGYTF.

The rearrangement uses TRBV4-3 and TRBJ1-4; tentatively, D is TRBD1 (6 bases). V was trimmed by 2 bases and J by 10 bases, leaving 17 bases between them. The CDR3 extends over 15 amino acids. Germline loops: CDR1 LGHNA, CDR2 YSLEER. In nucleotides, the CDR3 is TGCGCCAGCAGCCAAACCAACTTGGGACACCCAAAACTGTTTTTT. Amino acid sequence: CASSQTNLGHPKLFF.